The text below deals with one TCR beta chain. The PCR was carried out with 60 Vbeta primers and 13 Jbeta primers. TCRdb's table, derived via immunoSEQ multiplex PCR, lists solely in-frame clones and lacks some. The sample lists about 170,000 clones, approximately 84% occurring once. With V trimmed by 1 base and J by 6 bases, 4 bases remained unmatched. CDR3 length: 14 residues. Germline CDR1 and CDR2: SGHAT and FQNNGV. This entry belongs to a study of cytomegalovirus exposure and HLA in healthy donors. The chain couples TRBV11-2 to TRBJ2-3; 7 nucleotides align to TRBD2. The specimen was PBMCs. The clonotype was recovered from a man aged 18 to 35 in good health and CMV-seronegative. CDR3 amino acids: CASSLGLAEDTQYF. DNA of the CDR3: TGTGCCAGCAGCTTAGGGCTAGCGGAGGATACGCAGTATTTT.